This entry describes one T cell receptor beta chain. This clonotype was observed a handful of times. Its antigen is still unknown. The input lacks base qualities; no much larger clone sits a single base away. The receptor library was made with 5' RACE. The sequencer listed for this sample is Illumina HiSeq 2000. A universal primer binding site was introduced by template switching, and a unique molecular identifier was present in the final cDNA, enabling accurate counting of TCR cDNA molecules. First-strand cDNA for TCR alpha and beta chains was synthesized from specific primers in the conserved constant-segment region. Each cDNA library was double barcoded, with a SMART-Mk sample barcode plus Illumina barcodes, to control for contamination. TruSeq adapter sequences and Illumina sample barcodes were added in two successive PCR steps. Sequencing of the TCR alpha and beta cDNA libraries was done on the Illumina HiSeq platform using custom primers. The authors' pipeline ran thus. Raw reads were processed with MiGEC to extract unique molecular identifiers, and MiXCR was used to determine CDR3 positions. Recombination models were inferred per individual with the repgenHMM and IGoR tools using an EM algorithm. Shared clonotype analysis was performed with the tcR package in R, normalizing sharing by the product of cloneset sizes. To study raw recombination without the effects of thymic and clonal selection, out-of-frame nonproductive sequences were analyzed. Through fastp at Q25 and MiXCR, TCRdb rebuilt clones from the public reads, retaining in-frame beta chains. Entries are consolidated by CDR3 protein sequence, retaining the most common genes and DNA. V and J calls and clone size were set by TCRdb, not the authors. A total of around 550,000 distinct CDR3 sequences appear in this sample, roughly 15% of them only once. In total, the top ten clones hold less than 0.5% of the sample.

This sample was taken from a study of identical twins (dated by TCRdb to the mid-2010s). Background on the whole study: TCR alpha and beta repertoires from monozygotic twins, unrelated adults of various ages and cord blood were deep-sequenced to test whether fetal clonotypes persist. To rule out contamination, the twin experiments were replicated at different times with different library preparation protocols.

All donors were healthy Caucasians. The twin cohort comprised three pairs of female monozygotic twins, all aged roughly 18 to 30 years. CD4+ and CD8+ T cell populations were isolated with positive isolation kits from Invitrogen. Including cysteine and phenylalanine, the CDR3 has 17 amino acids. The only DNA kept is the CDR3, 51 bases in frame from the first base. According to the germline V gene, CDR1 reads MNHEY and CDR2 reads SVGAGI. V is cut by 0 bases and J by 5 bases, and the space between the germline ends is 18 bases. Study-level results and caveats: Abundant cord blood beta clonotypes carried fewer insertions; young adult naive repertoires showed a weaker similar trend, while memory repertoires showed none. Because the same donors could not be followed over many years, the conclusions depended on cross-sectional statistical analysis. Compared with coincidental sharing between unrelated individuals, an excess of low generation-probability sequences was observed among out-of-frame TCR alpha sequences shared between twins. Zero-insertion analyses could be partly confounded by invariant T cells such as MAIT and iNKT, though diverse VJ usage argued against such confounding for most clonotypes. In monozygotic twins, recombination models systematically underestimated out-of-frame TCR alpha sharing, but the models matched the sharing seen between unrelated individuals. In beta out-of-frame sequences, excess twin sharing was weaker, because having fewer shared sequences lowered the signal-to-noise ratio.

The sample was also reused in another study, on yellow fever vaccine responses in identical twins. From that second study: The T cell response to vaccination in identical twins was reported by the authors to appear partly convergent and partly personalized. Focusing on identical twins, the study followed the T cell clones that responded to the vaccine, and did so with precision.

The chain couples TRBV6-5 to TRBJ2-3, with the D gene not clear enough to name. Material: CD4+ T cells sorted from blood. The TCR originated in a woman aged 18-29 years in good health. The CDR3 amino acid sequence is: CASSYSRASRAGDTQYF. The nucleotide sequence is TGTGCCAGCAGTTACTCCCGGGCCTCCCGGGCCGGAGATACGCAGTATTTT.